This T cell receptor beta chain came from a study of follicular helper T cells after annual influenza vaccination. Germline lookup yields CDR1 GTSNPN and CDR2 SVGIG (reference sequence). CDR3 size: 13 residues. V gave up 4 bases and J gave up 7 bases, with 14 bases separating them. TCRdb keeps only in-frame clones here, not all; method: immunoSEQ multiplex PCR. Of around 11,000 clones listed, approximately 80% are singletons. Described time point: 2015-2016 season, 7 days after influenza vaccination. This material consisted of CXCR5+ CD38- circulating T follicular helper cells from blood, taken 7 days after influenza vaccination. Stated subset: circulating Tfh, non-naive CD4+CXCR5+PD-1+ (ICOS+CD38+ or ICOS-CD38-). The chain recombines TRBV30 with TRBJ2-1, with no clear D. This clonotype was sampled from an adult who received the influenza vaccine. The CDR3 coding sequence is TGTGCCTGGACTCAGGACGCGACAAATGAGCAGTTCTTC. Its protein is CAWTQDATNEQFF.